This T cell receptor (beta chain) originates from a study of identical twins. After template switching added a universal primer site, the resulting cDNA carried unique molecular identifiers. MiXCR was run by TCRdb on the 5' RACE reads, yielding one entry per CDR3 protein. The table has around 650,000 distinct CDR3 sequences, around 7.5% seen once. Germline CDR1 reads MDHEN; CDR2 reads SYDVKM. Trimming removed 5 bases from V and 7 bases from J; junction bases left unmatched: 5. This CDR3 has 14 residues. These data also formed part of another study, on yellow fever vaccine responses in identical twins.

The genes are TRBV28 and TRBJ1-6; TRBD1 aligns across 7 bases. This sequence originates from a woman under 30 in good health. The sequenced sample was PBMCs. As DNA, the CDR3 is TGTGCCAGCAGTCGGACAGGACTAAATTCACCCCTCCACTTT. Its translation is CASSRTGLNSPLHF. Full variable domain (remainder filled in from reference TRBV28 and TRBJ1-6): DVKVTQSSRYLVKRTGEKVFLECVQDMDHENMFWYRQDPGLGLRLIYFSYDVKMKEKGDIPEGYSVSREKKERFSLILESASTNQTSMYLCASSRTGLNSPLHFGNGTRLTVT.